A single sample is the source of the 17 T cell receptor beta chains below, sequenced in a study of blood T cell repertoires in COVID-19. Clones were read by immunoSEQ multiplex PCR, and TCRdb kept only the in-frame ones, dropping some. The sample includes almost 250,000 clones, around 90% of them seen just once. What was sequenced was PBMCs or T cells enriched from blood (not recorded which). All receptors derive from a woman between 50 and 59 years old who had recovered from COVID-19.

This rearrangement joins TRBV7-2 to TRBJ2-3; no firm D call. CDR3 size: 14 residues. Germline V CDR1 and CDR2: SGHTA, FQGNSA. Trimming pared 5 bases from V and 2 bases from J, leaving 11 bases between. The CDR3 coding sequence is TGTGCCAGCAGCACCCGACTGTACACAGATACGCAGTATTTT. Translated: CASSTRLYTDTQYF. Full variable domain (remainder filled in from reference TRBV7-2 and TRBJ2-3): GAGVSQSPSNKVTEKGKDVELRCDPISGHTALYWYRQSLGQGLEFLIYFQGNSAPDKSGLPSDRFSAERTGGSVSTLTIQRTQQEDSAVYLCASSTRLYTDTQYFGPGTRLTVL.

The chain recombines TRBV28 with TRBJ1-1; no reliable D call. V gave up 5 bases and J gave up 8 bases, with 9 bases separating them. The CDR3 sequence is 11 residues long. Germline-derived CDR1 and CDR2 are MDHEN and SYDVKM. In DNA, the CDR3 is TGTGCCAGCAGTCTTACGACAGAAGCTTTCTTT. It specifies CASSLTTEAFF.

The CDR3 sequence: CASSRLAGGSYEQYF. The CDR3 DNA reads as TGTGCCAGCAGCAGACTAGCGGGCGGCTCCTACGAGCAGTACTTC. The chain is built from TRBV6-4 and TRBJ2-7; 10 bases fit TRBD2. The CDR3 spans 15 residues. V lost 6 bases and J lost 0; bases outside the gene matches: 5. The germline CDR1 and CDR2 sequences are MRHNA and SNTAGT.

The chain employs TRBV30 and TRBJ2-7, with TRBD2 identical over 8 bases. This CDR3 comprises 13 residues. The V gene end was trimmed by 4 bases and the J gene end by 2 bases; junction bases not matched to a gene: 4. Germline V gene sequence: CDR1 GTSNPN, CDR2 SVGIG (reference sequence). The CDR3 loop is CAWNRAGAYEQYF. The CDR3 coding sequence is TGTGCCTGGAATCGAGCGGGGGCCTACGAGCAGTACTTC.

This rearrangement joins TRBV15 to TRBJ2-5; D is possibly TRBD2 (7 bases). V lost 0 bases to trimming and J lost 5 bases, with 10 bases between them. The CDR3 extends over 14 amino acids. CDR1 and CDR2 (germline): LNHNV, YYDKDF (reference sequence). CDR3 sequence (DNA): TGTGCCACCAGCAGAGATAAGGGGGGGGAGACCCAGTACTTC. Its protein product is CATSRDKGGETQYF. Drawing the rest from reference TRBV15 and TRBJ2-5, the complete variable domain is DAMVIQNPRYQVTQFGKPVTLSCSQTLNHNVMYWYQQKSSQAPKLLFHYYDKDFNNEADTPDNFQSRRPNTSFCFLDIRSPGLGDTAMYLCATSRDKGGETQYFGPGTRLLVL.

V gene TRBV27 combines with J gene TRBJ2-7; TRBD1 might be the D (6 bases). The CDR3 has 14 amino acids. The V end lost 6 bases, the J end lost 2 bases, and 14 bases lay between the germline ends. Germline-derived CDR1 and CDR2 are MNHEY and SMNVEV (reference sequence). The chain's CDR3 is CASRPRGGTYEQYF. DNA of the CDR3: TGTGCCAGCAGACCTAGAGGGGGAACCTACGAGCAGTACTTC.

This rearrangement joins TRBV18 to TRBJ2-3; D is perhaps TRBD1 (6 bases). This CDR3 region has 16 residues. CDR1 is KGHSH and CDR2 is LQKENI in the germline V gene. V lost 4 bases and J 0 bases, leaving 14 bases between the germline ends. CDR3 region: CASSQLDSSSTDTQYF. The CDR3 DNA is TGTGCCAGCTCACAACTGGACAGCTCTAGCACAGATACGCAGTATTTT.

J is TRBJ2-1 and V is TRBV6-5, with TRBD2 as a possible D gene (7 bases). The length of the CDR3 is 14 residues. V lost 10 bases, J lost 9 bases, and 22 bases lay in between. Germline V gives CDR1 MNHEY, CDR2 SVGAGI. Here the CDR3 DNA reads TGTGCCACTCATGGGGGCGGGAGTAGAGGTGAGCAGTTCTTC. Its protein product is CATHGGGSRGEQFF.

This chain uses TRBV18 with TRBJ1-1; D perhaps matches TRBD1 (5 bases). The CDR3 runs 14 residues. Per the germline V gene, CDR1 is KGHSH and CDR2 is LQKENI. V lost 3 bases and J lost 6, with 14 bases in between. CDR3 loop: CASSPGRGGSEAFF. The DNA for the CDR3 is TGTGCCAGCTCACCTGGGCGGGGGGGATCTGAAGCTTTCTTT.

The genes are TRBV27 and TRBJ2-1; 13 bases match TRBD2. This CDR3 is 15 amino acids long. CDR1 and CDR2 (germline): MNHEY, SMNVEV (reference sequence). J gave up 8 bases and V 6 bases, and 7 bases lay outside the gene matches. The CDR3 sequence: CASRTLAGGPYEQFF. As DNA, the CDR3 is TGTGCCAGCAGGACACTAGCGGGAGGGCCATATGAGCAGTTCTTC.

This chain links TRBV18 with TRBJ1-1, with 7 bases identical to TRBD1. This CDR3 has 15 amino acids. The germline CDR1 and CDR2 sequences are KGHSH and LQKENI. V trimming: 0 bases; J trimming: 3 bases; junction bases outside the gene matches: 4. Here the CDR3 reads CASSPPTGTHTEAFF. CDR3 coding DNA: TGTGCCAGCTCACCACCGACAGGGACACACACTGAAGCTTTCTTT.

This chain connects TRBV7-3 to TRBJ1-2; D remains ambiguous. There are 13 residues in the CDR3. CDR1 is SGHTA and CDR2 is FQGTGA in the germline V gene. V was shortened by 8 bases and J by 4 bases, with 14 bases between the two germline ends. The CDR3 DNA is TGTGCCAGCGCGATCACAGCTTCCTATGGCTACACCTTC. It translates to CASAITASYGYTF.

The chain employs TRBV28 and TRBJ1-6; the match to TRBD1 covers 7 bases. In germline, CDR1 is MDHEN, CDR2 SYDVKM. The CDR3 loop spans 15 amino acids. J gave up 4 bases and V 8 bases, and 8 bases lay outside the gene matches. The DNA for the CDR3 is TGTGCCAGCGGCGGAGGGGGACAGTATAATTCACCCCTCCACTTT. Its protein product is CASGGGGQYNSPLHF.

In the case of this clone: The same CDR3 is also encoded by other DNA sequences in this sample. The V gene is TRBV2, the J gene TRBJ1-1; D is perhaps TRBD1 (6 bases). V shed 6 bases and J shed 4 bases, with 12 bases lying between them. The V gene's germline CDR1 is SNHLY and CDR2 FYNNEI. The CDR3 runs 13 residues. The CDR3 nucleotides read TGTGCCAGCAGCTCAGGGGAAGGCACTGAAGCTTTCTTT. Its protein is CASSSGEGTEAFF.

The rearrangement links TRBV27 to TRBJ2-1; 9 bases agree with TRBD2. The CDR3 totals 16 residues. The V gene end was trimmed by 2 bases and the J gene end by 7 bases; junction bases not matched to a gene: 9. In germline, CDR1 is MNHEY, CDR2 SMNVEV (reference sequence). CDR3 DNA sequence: TGTGCCAGCAGTTTACAAAGCGGGAGGCCGCTTAATGAGCAGTTCTTC. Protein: CASSLQSGRPLNEQFF.

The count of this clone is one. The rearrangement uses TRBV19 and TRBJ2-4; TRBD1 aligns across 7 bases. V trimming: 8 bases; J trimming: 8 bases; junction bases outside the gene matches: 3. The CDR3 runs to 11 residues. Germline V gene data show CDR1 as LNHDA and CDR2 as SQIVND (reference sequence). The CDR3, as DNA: TGTGCCAGTCCTCAGGGGGACATTCAGTACTTC. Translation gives CASPQGDIQYF.

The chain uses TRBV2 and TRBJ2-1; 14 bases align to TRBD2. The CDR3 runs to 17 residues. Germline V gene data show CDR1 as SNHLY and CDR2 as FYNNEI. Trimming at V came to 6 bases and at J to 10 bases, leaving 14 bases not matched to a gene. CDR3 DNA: TGTGCCAGCAGGGCGATGGTTGGGACTAGCGGGAGTGGGGAGCAGTTCTTC. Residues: CASRAMVGTSGSGEQFF. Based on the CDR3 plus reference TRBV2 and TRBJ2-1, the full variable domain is EPEVTQTPSHQVTQMGQEVILRCVPISNHLYFYWYRQILGQKVEFLVSFYNNEISEKSEIFDDQFSVERPDGSNFTLKIRSTKLEDSAMYFCASRAMVGTSGSGEQFFGPGTRLTVL.